The 31 T cell receptor beta chains reported below all come from one sample, sequenced in a study of blood T cell repertoires in COVID-19. Here immunoSEQ multiplex PCR was the method, and the copy in TCRdb shows in-frame clones only, minus some. The data contain 130,000 or so clones, 85% to 90% of them singletons. The sequenced material came from peripheral blood. The receptor set was obtained from a man aged 50-59 years with active or convalescent COVID-19.

The CDR3: CASSPLVGGPNEQFF. The CDR3 DNA sequence: TGTGCCAGCAGCCCCTTAGTAGGAGGACCTAATGAGCAGTTCTTC. The V and J genes are TRBV4-2 and TRBJ2-1, with D possibly TRBD2 on 5 matching bases. This CDR3 contains 15 residues. Germline V gene data show CDR1 as LGHNA and CDR2 as YNFKEQ. V gave up 4 bases and J gave up 7 bases, with 17 bases separating them.

This rearrangement joins TRBV12-5 to TRBJ2-2; TRBD2 agrees at 13 bases. Germline V gene data show CDR1 as LGHNT and CDR2 as FRNRAP. CDR3 length: 16 residues. V lost 5 bases, J lost 2 bases, and 2 bases stayed unmatched. In DNA form, the CDR3 reads TGTGCTAGTGGTCCGGGACTAGCGGGAAACACCGGGGAGCTGTTTTTT. Translation gives CASGPGLAGNTGELFF.

This clone showed up just once. V and J are TRBV11-2 and TRBJ2-1; 7 nucleotides line up with TRBD2. The V and J ends lost 5 bases and 1 base, in that order; junction bases with no gene match: 5. The CDR3 runs 15 residues. Germline V gives CDR1 SGHAT, CDR2 FQNNGV. The DNA for the CDR3 is TGTGCCAGCAGCGACCGGACTAGATCCTACAATGAGCAGTTCTTC. This translates into CASSDRTRSYNEQFF.

The chain recombines TRBV5-1 with TRBJ1-4, with D possibly TRBD1 on 6 matching bases. Trimming removed 1 base at V and 0 bases at J, with 22 bases between. CDR1 is SGHRS, CDR2 YFSETQ, per germline. This CDR3 is 20 amino acids long. CDR3 residues: CASSLTLTGLGLATNEKLFF. DNA for the CDR3: TGCGCCAGCAGCTTGACCCTAACAGGGCTCGGATTGGCAACTAATGAAAAACTGTTTTTT.

This clone was detected only once. The CDR3 reads CASSLGASTGSTDTQYF. The CDR3 DNA is TGCGCCAGCAGCTTGGGAGCCTCAACCGGGAGCACAGATACGCAGTATTTT. The rearrangement links TRBV5-1 to TRBJ2-3, with no clear D. V was clipped by 0 bases and J by 0 bases, with 14 bases between them. This CDR3 spans 17 amino acids. Per the germline V gene, CDR1 is SGHRS and CDR2 is YFSETQ.

The chain joins TRBV30 to TRBJ1-3, with 8 bases lining up with TRBD1. This CDR3 contains 14 residues. With 0 bases clipped from V and 4 bases from J, the junction kept 2 bases outside the gene matches. Germline values: CDR1 GTSNPN, CDR2 SVGIG (reference sequence). Here the CDR3 reads CAWSVHRGGNTIYF. The DNA for the CDR3 is TGTGCCTGGAGTGTACACAGGGGGGGAAACACCATATATTTT.

This clone showed up just once. The chain has TRBV27 and TRBJ1-2; 7 bases agree with TRBD1. V was clipped by 5 bases and J by 7 bases; unmatched bases: 7. CDR3 size: 13 residues. The germline CDR1 and CDR2 sequences are MNHEY and SMNVEV (reference sequence). CDR3 protein: CASSHGQASGYTF. CDR3 DNA: TGTGCCAGCAGTCATGGACAGGCTTCTGGCTACACCTTC.

The chain recombines TRBV7-2 with TRBJ2-7; D is perhaps TRBD2 (5 bases). The CDR3 length is 12 residues. In germline, CDR1 is SGHTA, CDR2 FQGNSA. Trimming pared 3 bases from V and 5 bases from J, leaving 8 bases between. CDR3 sequence reads: CASSFLGDEQYF. The CDR3 DNA reads as TGTGCCAGCAGCTTTCTCGGGGACGAGCAGTACTTC.

The chain combines TRBV5-6 with TRBJ2-5; 9 bases agree with TRBD1. The CDR3 extends over 16 amino acids. CDR1 is SGHDT, CDR2 YYEEEE, per germline. V shed 3 bases, J shed 3 bases, and the junction held 9 bases outside the gene matches. CDR3 sequence (DNA): TGTGCCAGCAGCTCCACCGGGACAGGGTCGGAAGAGACCCAGTACTTC. Its translation: CASSSTGTGSEETQYF.

The chain uses TRBV10-3 and TRBJ2-5; 11 nucleotides agree with TRBD2. V trimming: 2 bases; J trimming: 5 bases; junction bases outside the gene matches: 16. The CDR3 totals 19 residues. Germline V lookup: CDR1 ENHRY, CDR2 SYGVKD. The chain's CDR3 is CAISEPGLAGGLGQETQYF. DNA of the CDR3: TGTGCCATCAGTGAGCCGGGGCTAGCGGGGGGATTAGGCCAGGAGACCCAGTACTTC.

This clone was seen just once. This chain connects TRBV19 to TRBJ2-1; 7 bases are shared with TRBD2. CDR3 length equals 13 residues. Looked up from germline, CDR1 is LNHDA and CDR2 is SQIVND (reference sequence). Germline trimming cut 5 bases from V and 10 bases from J; bases unmatched to any gene: 8. This CDR3 is CASSSPGGGEQFF. For the CDR3, the DNA is TGTGCCAGTAGTTCCCCGGGAGGAGGGGAGCAGTTCTTC.

The genes are TRBV30 and TRBJ2-2; 10 bases are a match to TRBD2. J lost 7 bases, V lost 6 bases, and 5 bases had no gene match. This CDR3 spans 13 amino acids. Germline CDR1 GTSNPN, CDR2 SVGIG (reference sequence). CDR3 in amino acids: CACLAGASGELFF. CDR3 nucleotides: TGTGCCTGCCTAGCGGGGGCTAGCGGGGAGCTGTTTTTT. The full variable domain, in which reference TRBV30 and TRBJ2-2 provide the parts outside the CDR3, is SQTIHQWPATLVQPVGSPLSLECTVEGTSNPNLYWYRQAAGRGLQLLFYSVGIGQISSEVPQNLSASRPQDRQFILSSKKLLLSDSGFYLCACLAGASGELFFGEGSRLTVL.

The V call is TRBV5-6, the J call TRBJ1-6; 8 bases map to TRBD1. The CDR3 has 15 amino acids. Germline V gene sequence: CDR1 SGHDT, CDR2 YYEEEE. V shed 4 bases, J shed 7 bases, and the junction held 7 bases outside the gene matches. CDR3 sequence reads: CASSDGTGLNSPLHF. The CDR3 DNA follows: TGTGCCAGCAGCGACGGGACAGGTCTAAATTCACCCCTCCACTTT.

The chain has TRBV24-1 and TRBJ2-7, with D perhaps matching TRBD1 (6 bases). This CDR3 contains 17 residues. V was shortened by 5 bases and J by 3 bases, with 22 bases between the two germline ends. Germline CDR1 and CDR2: KGHDR and SFDVKD. The CDR3 DNA reads TGTGCCACCAGTGGCTTACAACGAGAAACAGGGCGCTACGAGCAGTACTTC. This sequence encodes CATSGLQRETGRYEQYF.

This chain joins TRBV24-1 and TRBJ2-7, with 9 positions matching TRBD1. Germline trimming cut 3 bases from V and 6 bases from J; bases unmatched to any gene: 11. Germline-derived CDR1 and CDR2 are KGHDR and SFDVKD. This CDR3 has 16 residues. The CDR3 coding sequence is TGTGCCACCAGTGATAGGGGCGGACAGGGGTCCCTCGAGCAGTACTTC. Encoded protein: CATSDRGGQGSLEQYF.

V is TRBV2 and J is TRBJ2-3; no definite D call. The V end was cut by 7 bases, the J end by 0 bases, with 11 bases between. CDR1 and CDR2 from the germline V gene are SNHLY and FYNNEI. The CDR3 sequence is 14 residues long. The CDR3 loop is CASIPQPSTDTQYF. The CDR3, as DNA: TGTGCCAGCATCCCACAGCCTAGCACAGATACGCAGTATTTT.

The chain joins TRBV11-2 to TRBJ2-3, with 8 nucleotides matching TRBD2. Germline V gene lookup returns CDR1 SGHAT and CDR2 FQNNGV. With 1 base clipped from V and 2 bases from J, the junction kept 11 bases outside the gene matches. The CDR3 contains 18 residues. The CDR3 reads CASSLATPGLVSTDTQYF. CDR3 sequence (DNA): TGTGCCAGCAGCTTAGCCACCCCGGGACTAGTATCCACAGATACGCAGTATTTT.

This clone was seen just once. This chain joins TRBV19 and TRBJ2-2, with TRBD2 matching over 8 bases. Trimming at V came to 5 bases and at J to 3 bases, leaving 14 bases not matched to a gene. The CDR3 runs 18 residues. The germline gives CDR1 LNHDA, CDR2 SQIVND (reference sequence). CDR3 sequence (DNA): TGTGCCAGTAGTTTCCGACGGGGGGGCGCAGGGGACACCGGGGAGCTGTTTTTT. This gives the protein CASSFRRGGAGDTGELFF.

The CDR3 loop reads CASRRLAGGLGEQYF. CDR3 in DNA: TGTGCCAGCAGGAGACTAGCGGGAGGGCTAGGCGAGCAGTACTTC. The rearrangement joins TRBV2 to TRBJ2-7; the match to TRBD2 covers 14 bases. V gave up 6 bases and J gave up 6 bases; unmatched junction bases: 7. CDR1 is SNHLY and CDR2 is FYNNEI in the germline V gene. CDR3 length: 15 residues.

The chain couples TRBV5-5 to TRBJ2-7; D is unclear. The germline V gene has CDR1 SGHKS and CDR2 YYEKEE (reference sequence). The CDR3 contains 13 residues. Between the trimmed V and J ends, which lost 3 bases and 0 bases, there was a span of 7 bases. This CDR3 is CASSSYSSYEQYF. CDR3 DNA sequence: TGTGCCAGCAGCTCGTACAGCTCCTACGAGCAGTACTTC.

J is TRBJ2-5 and V is TRBV5-6; D call uncertain. The V and J ends lost 1 base and 2 bases respectively, with 9 bases between them. Germline lookup yields CDR1 SGHDT and CDR2 YYEEEE. There are 14 residues in the CDR3. CDR3 in DNA: TGTGCCAGCAGCTTGTGGGCAGAACAAGAGACCCAGTACTTC. It translates to CASSLWAEQETQYF. The variable domain in full, with the rest retrieved from reference TRBV5-6 and TRBJ2-5, is DAGVTQSPTHLIKTRGQQVTLRCSPKSGHDTVSWYQQALGQGPQFIFQYYEEEERQRGNFPDRFSGHQFPNYSSELNVNALLLGDSALYLCASSLWAEQETQYFGPGTRLLVL.

The chain combines TRBV28 with TRBJ1-5; a possible D gene is TRBD1 (5 bases). The CDR3 is 14 amino acids. Germline V lookup: CDR1 MDHEN, CDR2 SYDVKM. The V end lost 1 base, the J end lost 4 bases, and 8 bases lay between the germline ends. The CDR3 bases are TGTGCCAGCAGTTTATTACGGACAAATCAGCCCCAGCATTTT. Protein: CASSLLRTNQPQHF. The variable domain in full, completed from reference TRBV28 and TRBJ1-5, reads DVKVTQSSRYLVKRTGEKVFLECVQDMDHENMFWYRQDPGLGLRLIYFSYDVKMKEKGDIPEGYSVSREKKERFSLILESASTNQTSMYLCASSLLRTNQPQHFGDGTRLSIL.

The J gene is TRBJ2-1, the V gene TRBV5-1; 9 bases agree with TRBD2. Germline-derived CDR1 and CDR2 are SGHRS and YFSETQ. With V trimmed by 2 bases and J by 9 bases, 9 bases remained unmatched. The CDR3 loop spans 15 amino acids. The CDR3 is CASSFGSGSIGEQFF. As DNA, the CDR3 is TGCGCCAGCAGCTTTGGTAGCGGGAGCATTGGTGAGCAGTTCTTC.

Remarks on this clone: The junction and the germline gene differ at one end; a read error may be behind it. The CDR3 region has the DNA TGTGCCAGCAGTGACACTCCTAGAGAGGGGGCTCGCCAATCCTTC. The encoded protein is CASSDTPREGARQSF. The rearrangement uses TRBV6-1 and TRBJ2-7, with 7 bases that match TRBD1. This CDR3 contains 15 residues. Germline V CDR1 and CDR2: MNHNS, SASEGT.

The chain carries TRBV19 and TRBJ2-1, with TRBD2 matching over 16 bases. J lost 6 bases, V lost 3 bases, and 2 bases had no gene match. Germline CDR1 LNHDA, CDR2 SQIVND (reference sequence). The CDR3 covers 16 residues. DNA of the CDR3: TGTGCCAGTAGTATGGGACTAGCGGGGGGGCTCAATGAGCAGTTCTTC. This codes for CASSMGLAGGLNEQFF.

The chain couples TRBV3-1 (or the pseudogene TRBV3-2) to TRBJ1-4; D gene unclear. Germline V gene lookup returns CDR1 LGHDT and CDR2 YNNKEL (reference sequence). V was pared by 4 bases and J by 8 bases, with 23 bases between. This CDR3 has 17 amino acids. CDR3: CASSLLLFGVGGEKLFF. CDR3 bases: TGTGCCAGCAGCCTCTTACTCTTCGGGGTCGGTGGGGAAAAACTGTTTTTT.

This clone showed up just once. This chain links TRBV4-1 with TRBJ2-3; D uncertain. Germline V gives CDR1 MGHRA, CDR2 YSYEKL. This CDR3 comprises 16 residues. Trimming shortened V by 0 bases and J by 1 base, and 11 bases separated the two germline ends. DNA of the CDR3: TGCGCCAGCAGCCAAGATTCCAGCGAGGGCACAGATACGCAGTATTTT. It codes for CASSQDSSEGTDTQYF.

The rearrangement links TRBV12-3 or TRBV12-4 to TRBJ1-2; D gene uncertain. The length of the CDR3 is 12 residues. V shed 1 base and J shed 7 bases, with 7 bases lying between them. The CDR3 here is CASSLGEGGYTF. Here the CDR3 DNA reads TGTGCCAGCAGTTTAGGTGAGGGTGGCTACACCTTC.

The rearrangement links TRBV19 to TRBJ2-3, with 8 bases fitting TRBD2. J lost 0 bases, V lost 6 bases, and 8 bases had no gene match. Germline assignment: CDR1 LNHDA and CDR2 SQIVND (reference sequence). The CDR3 contains 16 residues. CDR3 nucleotides: TGTGCCAGTAGCATACCCCGGGGGGGAAGCACAGATACGCAGTATTTT. Amino acids: CASSIPRGGSTDTQYF.

The chain is built from TRBV6-5 and TRBJ2-2; 7 positions match TRBD1. This CDR3 has 15 residues. Per the germline V gene, CDR1 is MNHEY and CDR2 is SVGAGI. Trimming cost V 2 bases and J 7 bases; bases outside gene matches: 7. CDR3 nucleotides: TGTGCCAGCAGTTACGGGCACAGGGGTGTCGGGGAGCTGTTTTTT. It translates to CASSYGHRGVGELFF.

This clone was picked up a small number of times. The V call is TRBV30, the J call TRBJ1-6; 7 bases are shared with TRBD1. This CDR3 contains 14 residues. The junction had 3 bases not matched to a gene; V was cut back by 0 bases and J by 7 bases. Germline V gives CDR1 GTSNPN, CDR2 SVGIG (reference sequence). CDR3 protein: CAWSVGTANSPLHF. The CDR3 DNA reads as TGTGCCTGGAGTGTAGGGACAGCCAATTCACCCCTCCACTTT.